The 5 T cell receptor beta chains listed next were all sequenced from one sample in a study of post-analysis software for immune sequencing data. Regarding the study as a whole: TRBV5-6, TRBV5-1 and TRBV20-1 belonged to a set of roughly 5 TRBV segments that were more frequent in patients than controls.

Their specific antigens are unknown. Unique molecular identifiers featured in each of the TCR beta cDNA libraries. A single record per CDR3 protein comes from TCRdb applying MiXCR to the PCR reads. The table includes fewer than 850,000 distinct CDR3 sequences, roughly 27% detected once. Sequenced input: blood. The source of these receptors is a girl aged 10-17 years with multiple sclerosis.

Only a few counts were recorded for this clonotype. The gene calls are TRBV7-2 and TRBJ2-7; 7 bases are shared with TRBD1. TRBJ2-5 matches the DNA end more closely, so the J call is doubtful. Germline V CDR1 and CDR2: SGHTA, FQGNSA. The CDR3 totals 13 residues. In DNA form, the CDR3 reads TGTGCCAGCAGCGGCGACAGGGTTAAGACCCAGTACTTC. Translating it yields CASSGDRVKTQYF.

The chain combines TRBV5-1 with TRBJ1-2; 7 nucleotides align to TRBD1. Trimming cost V 4 bases and J 7 bases; bases outside gene matches: 7. The germline V gene encodes CDR1 SGHRS and CDR2 YFSETQ. The CDR3 consists of 13 residues. CDR3 DNA: TGCGCCAGCAGCCCCCGGGACAGACGTGGCTACACCTTC. Translated: CASSPRDRRGYTF.

This chain links TRBV12-3 or TRBV12-4 with TRBJ1-5; D possibly corresponds to TRBD1 (5 bases). V gave up 7 bases and J gave up 4 bases, with 11 bases separating them. The CDR3 is made up of 13 amino acids. CDR3 amino acids: CASKRGPNQPQHF. For the CDR3, the DNA is TGTGCCAGCAAAAGGGGACCAAATCAGCCCCAGCATTTT.

CDR3 in amino acids: CASSLALSGGGYNEQFF. CDR3 nucleotide sequence: TGTGCCAGCAGCTTAGCGCTATCTGGGGGGGGGTACAATGAGCAGTTCTTC. The chain couples TRBV7-2 to TRBJ2-1; 7 bases are shared with TRBD2. Germline CDR1 and CDR2: SGHTA and FQGNSA. The V and J ends lost 0 bases and 4 bases, in that order; junction bases with no gene match: 9. The CDR3 totals 17 residues.

This clonotype was recorded a few times. The genes are TRBV11-2 and TRBJ2-5; 7 positions agree with TRBD1. The CDR3 contains 14 residues. The germline gives CDR1 SGHAT, CDR2 FQNNGV. J gave up 5 bases and V 2 bases, and 5 bases lay outside the gene matches. CDR3 sequence: CASSLKPQGETQYF. The CDR3 DNA is TGTGCCAGCAGCTTAAAACCACAGGGGGAGACCCAGTACTTC.